These T cell receptor beta chains were read from a single sample in a study of Ad26.COV2.S vaccination and SARS-CoV-2 variants. The repertoire was sequenced with immunoSEQ multiplex PCR; TCRdb's copy has only in-frame clones and lacks some. The table lists about half a million clones, about 88% of them singletons. The sequences come from peripheral blood, collected in a trial of Ad26.COV2.S vaccine versus placebo. Receptor source: a person between 18 and 65 years old who received the Ad26.COV2.S COVID-19 vaccine or a placebo. The CDR3 runs from the conserved cysteine through the conserved F or W. Fields, in order: clone size, V gene, D gene, J gene, CDR3 protein, CDR3 DNA. D genes are given only for firm matches. Clone size, where shown, is once, few, many, or a class for clones that have expanded.

size: .; V: TRBV30; D: .; J: TRBJ2-3; CDR3: CAWIPRSQSTDTQYF; DNA: TGTGCCTGGATTCCGAGGAGTCAGTCCACAGATACGCAGTATTTT
size: .; V: TRBV18; D: .; J: TRBJ1-4; CDR3: CASSPWNGEKLFF; DNA: TGTGCCAGCTCACCGTGGAACGGGGAAAAACTGTTTTTT
size: once; V: TRBV27; D: .; J: TRBJ1-2; CDR3: CASGSNYGYTF; DNA: TGTGCCAGCGGGTCCAACTATGGCTACACCTTC
size: .; V: TRBV3-1/TRBV3-2; D: .; J: TRBJ1-1; CDR3: CASSQRPGGTEAFF; DNA: TGTGCCAGCAGCCAACGCCCGGGGGGGACTGAAGCTTTCTTT
size: .; V: TRBV5-1; D: TRBD1; J: TRBJ1-4; CDR3: CASSWGDREKLFF; DNA: TGCGCCAGCAGCTGGGGGGACAGGGAAAAACTGTTTTTT
size: once; V: TRBV19; D: TRBD2; J: TRBJ2-3; CDR3: CASSDLAGGVTDTQYF; DNA: TGTGCCAGTAGTGATCTAGCGGGGGGGGTCACAGATACGCAGTATTTT
size: .; V: TRBV18; D: TRBD2; J: TRBJ2-1; CDR3: CASSPSGVLNEQFF; DNA: TGTGCCAGCTCACCAAGCGGGGTTTTGAATGAGCAGTTCTTC
size: .; V: TRBV15; D: .; J: TRBJ1-2; CDR3: CATSRDGVGGSYTF; DNA: TGTGCCACCAGCAGAGATGGAGTGGGAGGGAGCTACACCTTC
size: .; V: TRBV4-2; D: .; J: TRBJ2-7; CDR3: CASSKTRTYEQYF; DNA: TGTGCCAGCAGCAAGACGAGAACCTACGAGCAGTACTTC
size: .; V: TRBV9; D: .; J: TRBJ1-5; CDR3: CASSAGVGNQPQHF; DNA: TGTGCCAGCAGCGCAGGGGTGGGCAATCAGCCCCAGCATTTT